This T cell receptor (beta chain) emerged from a study of T cell responses to AZD1222 COVID-19 vaccine. V was clipped by 4 bases and J by 4 bases; unmatched bases: 8. This CDR3 is 14 amino acids long. Germline V gives CDR1 SGHTS, CDR2 YDEGEE. This clone has only a few counts. Data came from immunoSEQ multiplex PCR; TCRdb stores just in-frame clones and leaves some out. The sample has more than 65,000 clones, roughly nine tenths seen once. The sample was peripheral blood, taken on day 0 of AZD1222 vaccination. This rearrangement joins TRBV5-8 to TRBJ2-7; 7 bases fit TRBD2. This receptor was identified in an adult in good health. The CDR3 loop is CASSPWAGEYEQYF. The CDR3 nucleotides read TGTGCCAGCAGCCCCTGGGCGGGAGAATACGAGCAGTACTTC.